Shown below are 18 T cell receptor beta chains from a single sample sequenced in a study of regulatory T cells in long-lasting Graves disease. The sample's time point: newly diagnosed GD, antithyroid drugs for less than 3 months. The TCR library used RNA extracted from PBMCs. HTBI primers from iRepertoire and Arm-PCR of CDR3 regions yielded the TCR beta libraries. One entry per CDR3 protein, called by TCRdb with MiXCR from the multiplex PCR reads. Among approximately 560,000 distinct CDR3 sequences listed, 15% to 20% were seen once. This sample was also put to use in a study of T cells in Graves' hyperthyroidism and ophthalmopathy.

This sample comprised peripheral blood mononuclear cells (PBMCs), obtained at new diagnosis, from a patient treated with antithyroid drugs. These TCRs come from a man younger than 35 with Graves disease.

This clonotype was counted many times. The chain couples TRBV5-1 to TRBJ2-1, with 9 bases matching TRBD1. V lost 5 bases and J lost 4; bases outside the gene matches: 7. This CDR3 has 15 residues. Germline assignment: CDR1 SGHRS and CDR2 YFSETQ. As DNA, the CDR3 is TGCGCCAGCAGGTTAGACGGGACAGGGTACAATGAGCAGTTCTTC. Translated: CASRLDGTGYNEQFF.

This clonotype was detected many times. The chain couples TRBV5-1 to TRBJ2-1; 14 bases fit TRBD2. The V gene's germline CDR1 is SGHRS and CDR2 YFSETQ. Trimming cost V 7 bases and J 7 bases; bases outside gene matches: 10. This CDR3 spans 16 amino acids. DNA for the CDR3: TGCGCCAGCGGACGGGGACTAGCGGGAGATGGTAATGAGCAGTTCTTC. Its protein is CASGRGLAGDGNEQFF.

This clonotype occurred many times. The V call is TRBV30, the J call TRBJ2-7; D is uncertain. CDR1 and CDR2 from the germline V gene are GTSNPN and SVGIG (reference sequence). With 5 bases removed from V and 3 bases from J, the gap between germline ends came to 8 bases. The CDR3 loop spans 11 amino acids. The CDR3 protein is CAWSRGYEQYF. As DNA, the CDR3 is TGTGCCTGGTCGCGAGGCTACGAGCAGTACTTC.

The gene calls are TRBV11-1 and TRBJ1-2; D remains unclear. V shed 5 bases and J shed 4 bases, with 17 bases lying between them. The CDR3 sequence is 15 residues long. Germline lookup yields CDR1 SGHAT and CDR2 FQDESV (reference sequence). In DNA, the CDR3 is TGTGCCAGCAGCCAAGGAGTGAGTGGGCTCTATGGCTACACCTTC. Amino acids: CASSQGVSGLYGYTF.

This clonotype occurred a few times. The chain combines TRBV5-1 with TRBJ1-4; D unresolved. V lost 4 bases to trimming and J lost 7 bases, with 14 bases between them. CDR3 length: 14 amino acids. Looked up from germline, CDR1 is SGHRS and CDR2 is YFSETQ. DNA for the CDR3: TGCGCCAGCAGCCTAACCCACGACCCTGAAAAACTGTTTTTT. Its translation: CASSLTHDPEKLFF.

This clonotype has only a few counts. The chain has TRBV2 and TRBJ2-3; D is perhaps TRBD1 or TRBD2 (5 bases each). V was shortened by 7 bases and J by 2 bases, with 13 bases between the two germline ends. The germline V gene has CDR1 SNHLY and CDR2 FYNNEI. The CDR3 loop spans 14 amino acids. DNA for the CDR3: TGTGCCAGCAAGAGGGAAGGGGCCACAGATACGCAGTATTTT. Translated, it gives CASKREGATDTQYF. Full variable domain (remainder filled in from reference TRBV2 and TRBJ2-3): EPEVTQTPSHQVTQMGQEVILRCVPISNHLYFYWYRQILGQKVEFLVSFYNNEISEKSEIFDDQFSVERPDGSNFTLKIRSTKLEDSAMYFCASKREGATDTQYFGPGTRLTVL.

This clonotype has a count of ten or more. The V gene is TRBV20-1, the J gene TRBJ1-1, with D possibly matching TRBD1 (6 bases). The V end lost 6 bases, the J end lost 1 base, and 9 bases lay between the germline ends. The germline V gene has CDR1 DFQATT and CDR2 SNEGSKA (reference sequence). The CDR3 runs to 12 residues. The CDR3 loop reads CSASQGNTEAFF. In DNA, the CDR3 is TGCAGTGCCTCACAGGGGAACACTGAAGCTTTCTTT.

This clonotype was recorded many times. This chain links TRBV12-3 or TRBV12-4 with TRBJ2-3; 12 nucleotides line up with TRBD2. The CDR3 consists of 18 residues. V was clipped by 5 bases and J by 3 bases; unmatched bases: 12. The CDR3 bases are TGTGCCAGCAGTCTACACCCGCTAGCGGGAGGGAGAACAGATACGCAGTATTTT. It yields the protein CASSLHPLAGGRTDTQYF.

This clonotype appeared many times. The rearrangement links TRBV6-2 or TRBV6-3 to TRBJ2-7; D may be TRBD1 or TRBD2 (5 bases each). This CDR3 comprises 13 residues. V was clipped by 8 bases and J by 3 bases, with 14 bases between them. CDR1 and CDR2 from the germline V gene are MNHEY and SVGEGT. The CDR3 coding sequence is TGTGCCAGCGGGGCTAGGGACCTCTACGAGCAGTACTTC. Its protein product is CASGARDLYEQYF.

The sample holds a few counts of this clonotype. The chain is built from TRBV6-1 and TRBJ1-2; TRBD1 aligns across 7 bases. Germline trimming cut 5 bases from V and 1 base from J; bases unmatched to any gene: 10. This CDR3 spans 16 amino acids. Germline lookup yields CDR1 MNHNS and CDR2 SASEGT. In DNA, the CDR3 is TGTGCCAGCAGTAAGCCTACAGGGGAACTTAACTATGGCTACACCTTC. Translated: CASSKPTGELNYGYTF.

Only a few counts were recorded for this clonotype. The CDR3 nucleotides read TGTGCCAGCTCACCACCTTCGTCTAGCGGGAGTCGGGAGCAGTTCTTC. As protein: CASSPPSSSGSREQFF. The genes are TRBV18 and TRBJ2-1; 10 nucleotides match TRBD2. V gave up 0 bases and J gave up 10 bases; unmatched junction bases: 9. CDR1 is KGHSH and CDR2 is LQKENI in the germline V gene. The CDR3 is 16 residues long.

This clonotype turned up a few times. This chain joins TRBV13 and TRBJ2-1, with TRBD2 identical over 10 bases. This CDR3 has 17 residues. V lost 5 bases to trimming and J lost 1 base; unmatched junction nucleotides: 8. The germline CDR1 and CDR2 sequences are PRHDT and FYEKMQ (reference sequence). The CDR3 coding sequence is TGTGCCAGCAGCCCCCTAGGAGCGGGAGGGTCCTACAATGAGCAGTTCTTC. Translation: CASSPLGAGGSYNEQFF.

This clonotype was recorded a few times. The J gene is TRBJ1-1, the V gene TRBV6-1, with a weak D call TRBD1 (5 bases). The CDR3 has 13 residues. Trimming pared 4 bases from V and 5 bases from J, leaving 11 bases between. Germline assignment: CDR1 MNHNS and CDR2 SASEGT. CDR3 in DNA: TGTGCCAGCAGTGGCCGAGGGGAGACTGAAGCTTTCTTT. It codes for CASSGRGETEAFF.

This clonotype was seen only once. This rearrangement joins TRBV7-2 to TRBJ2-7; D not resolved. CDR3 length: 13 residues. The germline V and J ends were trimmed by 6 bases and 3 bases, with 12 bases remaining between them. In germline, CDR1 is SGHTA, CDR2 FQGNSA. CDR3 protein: CASSYQQNYEQYF. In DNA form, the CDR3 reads TGTGCCAGCAGTTATCAACAGAACTACGAGCAGTACTTC.

This chain's CDR3 is CSARGVGLDGYTF. As DNA, the CDR3 is TGCAGTGCTAGAGGGGTAGGGTTGGATGGCTACACCTTC. The rearrangement joins TRBV20-1 to TRBJ1-2; the D is unclear. The CDR3 covers 13 residues. Germline CDR1 DFQATT, CDR2 SNEGSKA (reference sequence). Between the trimmed V and J ends, which lost 1 base and 6 bases, there was a span of 12 bases.

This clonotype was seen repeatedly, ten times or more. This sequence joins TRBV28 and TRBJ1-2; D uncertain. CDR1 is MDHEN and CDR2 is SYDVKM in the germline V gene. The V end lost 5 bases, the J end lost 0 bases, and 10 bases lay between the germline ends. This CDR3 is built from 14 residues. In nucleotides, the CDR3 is TGTGCCAGCAGTACCCACTCATCTAACTATGGCTACACCTTC. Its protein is CASSTHSSNYGYTF.

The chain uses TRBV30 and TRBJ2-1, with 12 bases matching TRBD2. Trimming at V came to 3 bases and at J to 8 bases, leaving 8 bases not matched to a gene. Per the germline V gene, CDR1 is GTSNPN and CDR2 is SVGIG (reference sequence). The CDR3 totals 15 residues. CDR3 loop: CAWRSWLAGGYEQFF. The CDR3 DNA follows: TGTGCCTGGAGAAGTTGGCTAGCGGGAGGGTATGAGCAGTTCTTC.

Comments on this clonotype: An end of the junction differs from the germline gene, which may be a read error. The CDR3 reads CASSQDGAGGFTDTQYF. For the CDR3, the DNA is TGTGCCAGCAGCCAAGATGGGGCGGGAGGGTTCACAGATACGCAGTATTTT. V is TRBV4-1 and J is TRBJ2-3, with 9 nucleotides matching TRBD2. CDR1 MGHRA and CDR2 YSYEKL come from the germline V gene. The CDR3 spans 17 residues.